This TCR beta chain was retrieved from a study of blood T cell repertoires in COVID-19. Study overall: The analysed material was cDNA or gDNA that came from T cells, B-cell-depleted T cells, or PBMCs.

Data came from immunoSEQ multiplex PCR; TCRdb stores just in-frame clones and leaves some out. Of some 340,000 clones in the sample, 90% to 95% were seen once. The CDR3 totals 15 residues. J gave up 1 base and V 6 bases, and 7 bases lay outside the gene matches. The germline CDR1 and CDR2 sequences are SGHTA and FQGTGA. Sample: PBMCs or T cells enriched from blood (not recorded which). The clonotype was recovered from a woman in her 30s who had been exposed to COVID-19. The chain has TRBV7-3 and TRBJ2-3; 7 bases align to TRBD2. This chain's CDR3 is CASSLGGGRTDTQYF. In DNA form, the CDR3 reads TGTGCCAGCAGTTTGGGCGGGGGACGCACAGATACGCAGTATTTT.